Shown below are 17 T cell receptor beta chains from a single sample sequenced in a study of technical replicates of blood from a handful of donors. Measured with immunoSEQ multiplex PCR; TCRdb has only the in-frame clones, and not every one. The sample yields some 60,000 clones, about 94% seen once. Sequencing was done on a sample of PBMCs. These receptors were obtained from a human donor in good health. Some clones in this sample may be carry-over from other donors' samples.

V and J are TRBV6-4 and TRBJ1-6; 7 bases match TRBD1. The junction had 4 bases not matched to a gene; V was cut back by 8 bases and J by 6 bases. Germline V gene data show CDR1 as MRHNA and CDR2 as SNTAGT. The CDR3 has 13 amino acids. CDR3 bases: TGTGCCAGCGGCGAGGGGGCTAATTCACCCCTCCACTTT. As protein: CASGEGANSPLHF.

The CDR3 sequence is CASSGRENTYGYTF. In nucleotides, the CDR3 is TGTGCCAGCAGTGGCAGGGAAAATACCTATGGCTACACCTTC. The chain couples TRBV7-9 to TRBJ1-2; possible D gene TRBD1, 5 bases. V lost 6 bases, J lost 4 bases, and 15 bases lay in between. Germline V CDR1 and CDR2: SEHNR, FQNEAQ (reference sequence). This CDR3 is 14 amino acids long.

This sequence joins TRBV7-3 and TRBJ2-3, with 10 positions matching TRBD2. The CDR3 loop spans 15 amino acids. The germline V gene has CDR1 SGHTA and CDR2 FQGTGA. V lost 5 bases to trimming and J lost 3 bases; unmatched junction nucleotides: 5. The CDR3 is CASSTGLAPTDTQYF. The CDR3 DNA reads TGTGCCAGCAGCACGGGACTAGCGCCTACAGATACGCAGTATTTT. The full variable domain, in which reference TRBV7-3 and TRBJ2-3 provide the parts outside the CDR3, is GAGVSQTPSNKVTEKGKYVELRCDPISGHTALYWYRQSLGQGPEFLIYFQGTGAADDSGLPNDRFFAVRPEGSVSTLKIQRTERGDSAVYLCASSTGLAPTDTQYFGPGTRLTVL.

The CDR3 DNA reads TGTGCCAGCAGCTCCGGGACAGTTAGAAACACTGAAGCTTTCTTT. Its protein is CASSSGTVRNTEAFF. V usage is TRBV5-8 and J usage is TRBJ1-1; 7 nucleotides agree with TRBD1. The CDR3 is 15 amino acids. V lost 3 bases to trimming and J lost 2 bases; unmatched junction nucleotides: 7. Germline lookup yields CDR1 SGHTS and CDR2 YDEGEE.

V usage is TRBV29-1 and J usage is TRBJ2-5; possible D gene TRBD1, 6 bases. Gene TRBJ2-7 matches the end of the DNA better, so the J call may be wrong. This CDR3 is 12 amino acids long. The germline V gene has CDR1 SQVTM and CDR2 ANQGSEA. This CDR3 is CSVTGTTHEQYF. CDR3 sequence (DNA): TGCAGCGTCACCGGGACAACCCACGAGCAGTACTTC.

The chain couples TRBV5-1 to TRBJ2-1, with TRBD2 matching 10 bases. Germline V gives CDR1 SGHRS, CDR2 YFSETQ. V lost 0 bases to trimming and J lost 9 bases; unmatched junction nucleotides: 6. This CDR3 comprises 15 residues. The CDR3 sequence is CASSLARAGGGEQFF. CDR3 sequence (DNA): TGCGCCAGCAGCTTGGCCCGAGCGGGGGGGGGTGAGCAGTTCTTC.

This clone was observed a single time. The CDR3, as DNA: TGTGCCAGCAGTAGGGCAGGGGGCACCGGGGAGCTGTTTTTT. Translating it yields CASSRAGGTGELFF. The chain combines TRBV25-1 with TRBJ2-2; 7 nucleotides line up with TRBD1. CDR1 and CDR2 from the germline V gene are MGHDK and SYGVNS. The V and J ends lost 5 bases and 4 bases, in that order; junction bases with no gene match: 4. This CDR3 comprises 14 residues.

Concerning this clone: Other DNA sequences in the same sample also yield this CDR3. The CDR3: CASSGRDRGSPLHF. CDR3 coding DNA: TGTGCCAGCAGCGGCCGGGACAGGGGTTCACCCCTCCACTTT. The genes are TRBV9 and TRBJ1-6; 10 nucleotides align to TRBD1. Looked up from germline, CDR1 is SGDLS and CDR2 is YYNGEE. This CDR3 comprises 14 residues. With V trimmed by 3 bases and J by 9 bases, 3 bases remained unmatched.

J is TRBJ2-7 and V is TRBV7-9; 10 bases map to TRBD1. The length of the CDR3 is 15 residues. V shed 7 bases, J shed 3 bases, and the junction held 9 bases outside the gene matches. Germline assignment: CDR1 SEHNR and CDR2 FQNEAQ (reference sequence). The CDR3 loop reads CASTFTGTGDYEQYF. The CDR3 nucleotides are TGTGCCAGCACCTTCACCGGGACAGGGGACTACGAGCAGTACTTC.

The chain carries TRBV7-2 and TRBJ1-1; TRBD1 matches 8 bases. Germline CDR1 and CDR2: SGHTA and FQGNSA. CDR3 length equals 14 residues. V was pared by 7 bases and J by 4 bases, with 8 bases of the junction left unmatched. CDR3 DNA sequence: TGTGCCAGCACCTTGGTGCAGGGGGCCACTGAAGCTTTCTTT. This sequence encodes CASTLVQGATEAFF.

The chain combines TRBV5-1 with TRBJ2-5; weak D call: TRBD1 (6 bases). The germline gives CDR1 SGHRS, CDR2 YFSETQ. V was cut by 7 bases and J by 5 bases, with 24 bases left in between. The CDR3 loop spans 16 amino acids. The CDR3 bases are TGCGCCAGCTCAAAGAATCAGGGCGGCCAGGGGGAGACCCAGTACTTC. This gives the protein CASSKNQGGQGETQYF.

The chain joins TRBV4-3 to TRBJ1-2, with TRBD1 identical over 10 bases. Germline V lookup: CDR1 LGHNA, CDR2 YSLEER. The CDR3 runs 15 residues. Unmatched junction bases numbered 9, after V lost 4 bases and J lost 7 bases. CDR3 region: CASSRDRGFLGGYTF. The CDR3 DNA reads as TGCGCCAGCAGCCGGGACAGGGGATTTTTGGGTGGCTACACCTTC.

CDR3 bases: TGTGCCAGCAGTGAGCGAAGGGGGTCCGGCTACACCTTC. Translated, it gives CASSERRGSGYTF. The chain employs TRBV25-1 and TRBJ1-2; D is perhaps TRBD1 (6 bases). Germline V gene data show CDR1 as MGHDK and CDR2 as SYGVNS. The CDR3 is 13 amino acids. Deletions cut 3 bases from V and 8 bases from J, with 13 bases between.

The rearrangement joins TRBV4-3 to TRBJ2-2; possible D gene TRBD2, 6 bases. Deletions cut 2 bases from V and 7 bases from J, with 14 bases between. This CDR3 contains 15 residues. Germline V gives CDR1 LGHNA, CDR2 YSLEER. This CDR3 is CASSQSRRAGGELFF. The CDR3 region has the DNA TGCGCCAGCAGCCAATCACGGAGGGCCGGCGGGGAGCTGTTTTTT.

The sample holds a few counts of this clone. The CDR3 region is CASSLEIRNQRGGIGELFF. The CDR3 DNA reads as TGTGCCAGCAGCTTGGAAATCAGGAACCAGCGGGGGGGAATCGGGGAGCTGTTTTTT. This sequence joins TRBV7-8 and TRBJ2-2; TRBD2 matches at 10 bases. Germline trimming cut 3 bases from V and 7 bases from J; bases unmatched to any gene: 17. The germline CDR1 and CDR2 sequences are SGHVS and FQNEAQ. The CDR3 loop spans 19 amino acids.

The chain is built from TRBV7-2 and TRBJ1-2, with 9 bases identical to TRBD1. CDR3 size: 14 residues. V shed 6 bases, J shed 7 bases, and the junction held 9 bases outside the gene matches. The germline CDR1 and CDR2 sequences are SGHTA and FQGNSA. CDR3 sequence reads: CASSPGQGLGGYTF. As DNA, the CDR3 is TGTGCCAGCAGTCCGGGACAGGGATTGGGTGGCTACACCTTC.

The chain couples TRBV7-6 to TRBJ2-1, with a tentative D call TRBD2 (6 bases). Germline values: CDR1 SGHVS, CDR2 FNYEAQ. The CDR3 covers 15 residues. Trimming cost V 4 bases and J 9 bases, with 19 bases left between them. The CDR3 DNA is TGTGCCAGCAGCTCCTCAAGGCCAACCGGGGGTGAGCAGTTCTTC. It specifies CASSSSRPTGGEQFF. Based on the CDR3 plus reference TRBV7-6 and TRBJ2-1, the full variable domain is GAGVSQSPRYKVTKRGQDVALRCDPISGHVSLYWYRQALGQGPEFLTYFNYEAQQDKSGLPNDRFSAERPEGSISTLTIQRTEQRDSAMYRCASSSSRPTGGEQFFGPGTRLTVL.